These 30 T cell receptor beta chains were sequenced from one sample in a study of blood T cell repertoires in COVID-19 (dated by TCRdb to between 2020 and 2021). Libraries were prepared through the immunoSEQ multiplex PCR assay. TCRdb mirrors the immuneACCESS table, restricted to in-frame sequences. Some clones are absent from its copies; in checked studies, under half trace to an unresolved V gene, and the reason for the others is unknown. A total of about 150,000 clones appear in this sample, around 86% of them only once. The ten most abundant clones make up around 4.5% of the sample. The sample comprised PBMCs or T cells enriched from blood (not recorded which). The receptor set was obtained from a man aged 45-60 years who had recovered from COVID-19.

V usage is TRBV29-1 and J usage is TRBJ2-7, with 7 bases that match TRBD1. The junction had 12 bases not matched to a gene; V was cut back by 6 bases and J by 7 bases. The germline V gene encodes CDR1 SQVTM and CDR2 ANQGSEA. The CDR3 loop spans 13 amino acids. The CDR3 here is CSVRDSPNREQYF. CDR3 nucleotide sequence: TGCAGCGTCCGGGACAGCCCTAATCGAGAGCAGTACTTC.

The chain carries TRBV12-3 or TRBV12-4 and TRBJ1-2, with TRBD1 identical over 9 bases. The CDR3 loop spans 13 amino acids. Unmatched junction bases numbered 6, after V lost 6 bases and J lost 7 bases. CDR3 DNA sequence: TGTGCCAGCAGCAGAACAGGGGGCCTTGGCTACACCTTC. Translating gives CASSRTGGLGYTF.

This chain uses TRBV9 with TRBJ1-1; D is unclear. The CDR3 is 13 amino acids. Trimming took 3 bases from V and 1 from J, leaving 7 bases between them. Germline V gene data show CDR1 as SGDLS and CDR2 as YYNGEE. CDR3 region: CASSDSGNTEAFF. CDR3 bases: TGTGCCAGCAGCGACTCGGGGAACACTGAAGCTTTCTTT.

The genes are TRBV5-1 and TRBJ1-1, with D possibly TRBD1 on 6 matching bases. This CDR3 has 14 residues. Trimming left V 6 bases short and J 5 bases short, with 17 bases between. Germline V gives CDR1 SGHRS, CDR2 YFSETQ. The CDR3 loop is CASTDGGADTEAFF. Here the CDR3 DNA reads TGCGCCAGCACCGACGGGGGGGCTGATACTGAAGCTTTCTTT.

This clone is medium-sized. The J gene is TRBJ2-1, the V gene TRBV5-1; 10 nucleotides match TRBD2. This CDR3 region has 14 residues. Per the germline V gene, CDR1 is SGHRS and CDR2 is YFSETQ. V was clipped by 5 bases and J by 7 bases; unmatched bases: 6. CDR3 DNA: TGCGCCAGCAGTGATAGCGGGGGGTATAATGAGCAGTTCTTC. Its protein is CASSDSGGYNEQFF.

The chain is built from TRBV4-3 and TRBJ1-1; D unresolved. V shed 4 bases and J shed 4 bases, with 10 bases lying between them. The CDR3 is made up of 13 amino acids. Per germline, CDR1 LGHNA and CDR2 YSLEER. In DNA, the CDR3 is TGCGCCAGCAGCCGGAGGGAATTCACTGAAGCTTTCTTT. Amino acids: CASSRREFTEAFF.

The chain is built from TRBV30 and TRBJ1-1; D may be TRBD1 (6 bases). There are 17 residues in the CDR3. Trimming cost V 2 bases and J 4 bases, with 23 bases left between them. Germline V gives CDR1 GTSNPN, CDR2 SVGIG (reference sequence). The CDR3 DNA reads TGTGCCTGGAGTAGAGGTATGGCAGGGGAGAAGGGCACTGAAGCTTTCTTT. Residues: CAWSRGMAGEKGTEAFF. The variable domain in full, completed from reference TRBV30 and TRBJ1-1, reads SQTIHQWPATLVQPVGSPLSLECTVEGTSNPNLYWYRQAAGRGLQLLFYSVGIGQISSEVPQNLSASRPQDRQFILSSKKLLLSDSGFYLCAWSRGMAGEKGTEAFFGQGTRLTVV.

The chain carries TRBV28 and TRBJ1-4; tentative D call: TRBD1 (5 bases). Germline CDR1 MDHEN, CDR2 SYDVKM. Trimming took 3 bases from V and 5 from J, leaving 13 bases between them. CDR3 length equals 15 residues. For the CDR3, the DNA is TGTGCCAGCAGTTTTCGACAGCTACTAAATGAAAAACTGTTTTTT. Encoded protein: CASSFRQLLNEKLFF.

This clone is a singleton in its sample. The chain has TRBV19 and TRBJ2-1; tentatively, D is TRBD2 (6 bases). The V gene lost 10 bases and the J gene lost 2 bases, with 12 bases spanning the gap. The CDR3 loop spans 13 amino acids. Germline V gives CDR1 LNHDA, CDR2 SQIVND (reference sequence). CDR3 residues: CATGRGPYNEQFF. CDR3 DNA: TGTGCCACCGGGAGAGGTCCCTACAATGAGCAGTTCTTC.

This chain joins TRBV7-3 and TRBJ2-5; 8 nucleotides align to TRBD2. Per the germline V gene, CDR1 is SGHTA and CDR2 is FQGTGA. The CDR3 loop spans 13 amino acids. The ends lost 5 bases at V and 5 bases at J; junction bases unmatched: 4. Written as DNA, the CDR3 is TGTGCCAGCAGCAGGACTAGCCTGGAGACCCAGTACTTC. It translates to CASSRTSLETQYF. Drawing the rest from reference TRBV7-3 and TRBJ2-5, the complete variable domain is GAGVSQTPSNKVTEKGKYVELRCDPISGHTALYWYRQSLGQGPEFLIYFQGTGAADDSGLPNDRFFAVRPEGSVSTLKIQRTERGDSAVYLCASSRTSLETQYFGPGTRLLVL.

The sample holds one count of this clone. The gene calls are TRBV15 and TRBJ2-7, with D perhaps matching TRBD1 (5 bases). The CDR3 covers 14 residues. Trimming pared 4 bases from V and 2 bases from J, leaving 12 bases between. CDR1 and CDR2 (germline): LNHNV, YYDKDF (reference sequence). CDR3: CATSTSDIAYEQYF. For the CDR3, the DNA is TGTGCCACCAGCACCTCGGACATAGCCTACGAGCAGTACTTC.

This rearrangement joins TRBV4-3 to TRBJ1-2; no clear D. The CDR3 sequence is 15 residues long. The germline V and J ends were trimmed by 0 bases and 1 base, with 9 bases remaining between them. From germline, CDR1 is LGHNA and CDR2 YSLEER. CDR3 sequence: CASSQDAADNYGYTF. The CDR3 nucleotides are TGCGCCAGCAGCCAAGACGCGGCAGATAACTATGGCTACACCTTC.

V gene TRBV19 combines with J gene TRBJ2-3; 9 bases agree with TRBD2. This CDR3 has 15 amino acids. The germline gives CDR1 LNHDA, CDR2 SQIVND (reference sequence). With 1 base clipped from V and 2 bases from J, the junction kept 1 base outside the gene matches. Here the CDR3 reads CASSIVAGATDTQYF. In nucleotides, the CDR3 is TGTGCCAGTAGTATAGTAGCGGGAGCCACAGATACGCAGTATTTT.

The chain recombines TRBV18 with TRBJ1-5; D not resolved. The V gene lost 6 bases and the J gene lost 6 bases, with 12 bases spanning the gap. CDR3 size: 13 residues. Germline CDR1 is KGHSH and CDR2 is LQKENI. The CDR3 reads CASSPETIQPQHF. The CDR3 DNA is TGTGCCAGCTCGCCAGAGACTATTCAGCCCCAGCATTTT.

The rearrangement joins TRBV27 to TRBJ2-1; the D gene is possibly TRBD1 (5 bases). The V end lost 9 bases, the J end lost 8 bases, and 14 bases lay between the germline ends. In germline, CDR1 is MNHEY, CDR2 SMNVEV (reference sequence). The CDR3 loop spans 12 amino acids. CDR3 coding DNA: TGTGCCAGTAGGGGTCAGGGTTATGAGCAGTTCTTC. This sequence encodes CASRGQGYEQFF.

This clone was seen once. The conserved final phenylalanine or tryptophan is absent from the CDR3, which likely points to a read error. The DNA is left out, because the CDR3 cannot be placed on it with certainty; the CDR3 is given as TCRdb lists it. V gene TRBV10-3 combines with J gene TRBJ2-3; the table's TRBD1 call for D was not verified on the DNA. Counting both end residues, the CDR3 totals 12 amino acids. Looked up from germline, CDR1 is ENHRY and CDR2 is SYGVKD. This chain's CDR3 is CAINRTGHARGD.

The V gene is TRBV6-5, the J gene TRBJ2-3; 7 nucleotides line up with TRBD2. The ends lost 8 bases at V and 4 bases at J; junction bases unmatched: 9. The CDR3 totals 14 residues. The germline V gene encodes CDR1 MNHEY and CDR2 SVGAGI. The DNA of the CDR3 is TGTGCCAGCCGAGTTCAACGGGGGGCAGATACGCAGTATTTT. Protein: CASRVQRGADTQYF.

The CDR3 loop reads CASSKGQGKYGYTF. The CDR3 DNA reads as TGTGCCAGCAGTAAGGGACAGGGGAAATATGGCTACACCTTC. The rearrangement links TRBV27 to TRBJ1-2; 10 nucleotides line up with TRBD1. This CDR3 is 14 amino acids long. After removal of 5 bases from V and 5 bases from J, the junction contained 5 bases not matched to a gene. Germline CDR1 reads MNHEY; CDR2 reads SMNVEV (reference sequence).

The chain couples TRBV24-1 to TRBJ2-5; perhaps TRBD2 as D (5 bases). Trimming cost V 0 bases and J 2 bases, with 12 bases left between them. Germline V gene sequence: CDR1 KGHDR, CDR2 SFDVKD. The CDR3 runs to 16 residues. The CDR3 spells CATSDLGGGSQETQYF. CDR3 nucleotide sequence: TGTGCCACCAGTGATTTGGGAGGAGGCAGTCAAGAGACCCAGTACTTC.

This chain uses TRBV5-1 with TRBJ1-2; D remains unclear. Germline lookup yields CDR1 SGHRS and CDR2 YFSETQ. This CDR3 region has 14 residues. Trimming pared 2 bases from V and 4 bases from J, leaving 12 bases between. The CDR3 loop is CASSLTDTPYGYTF. The CDR3 nucleotides are TGCGCCAGCAGCTTAACAGATACCCCCTATGGCTACACCTTC.

The chain carries TRBV5-4 and TRBJ1-6; weak D call: TRBD1 (6 bases). CDR3 size: 14 residues. V lost 4 bases, J lost 15 bases, and 20 bases lay in between. Germline-derived CDR1 and CDR2 are SGHNT and YYREEE (reference sequence). The CDR3, as DNA: TGTGCCAGCAGCGTACAGGGTGGAGATGTTATCCTCCACTTT. Protein: CASSVQGGDVILHF. Variable domain in full (rest from reference TRBV5-4 and TRBJ1-6): ETGVTQSPTHLIKTRGQQVTLRCSSQSGHNTVSWYQQALGQGPQFIFQYYREEENGRGNFPPRFSGLQFPNYSSELNVNALELDDSALYLCASSVQGGDVILHFGNGTRLTVT.

The chain recombines TRBV30 with TRBJ1-2; possibly TRBD1 for D (6 bases). The CDR3 consists of 15 residues. Germline lookup yields CDR1 GTSNPN and CDR2 SVGIG (reference sequence). Trimming cost V 3 bases and J 1 base, with 15 bases left between them. CDR3 DNA sequence: TGTGCCTGGAGGATGGCGGGGGCGGTTAACTATGGCTACACCTTC. As protein: CAWRMAGAVNYGYTF.

V gene TRBV4-3 combines with J gene TRBJ2-1; TRBD1 matches at 8 bases. Germline trimming cut 0 bases from V and 4 bases from J; bases unmatched to any gene: 11. This CDR3 has 18 residues. Germline CDR1 LGHNA, CDR2 YSLEER. CDR3 DNA sequence: TGCGCCAGCAGCCAAGATCCCCCGACAGGGGTTGAGTACAATGAGCAGTTCTTC. Translating gives CASSQDPPTGVEYNEQFF.

To note about this clone: At one boundary the junction diverges from the germline segment, which might be a read error. The J gene is TRBJ2-1, the V gene TRBV7-8; tentative D call: TRBD2 (8 bases). The germline V gene encodes CDR1 SGHVS and CDR2 FQNEAQ. There are 11 residues in the CDR3. This CDR3 reads CASSPGRGPVF. Here the CDR3 DNA reads TGTGCCAGCAGCCCCGGGAGGGGGCCGGTCTTC.

This clone was seen just once. The V gene is TRBV5-4, the J gene TRBJ2-3; a weak D match, TRBD2 (7 bases). CDR3 length equals 14 residues. The germline gives CDR1 SGHNT, CDR2 YYREEE (reference sequence). Trimming stripped 7 bases from V and 5 bases from J, with 17 bases between. The CDR3 sequence: CASALGGPGDTQYF. In DNA form, the CDR3 reads TGTGCCAGCGCCCTGGGGGGGCCAGGAGATACGCAGTATTTT.

The chain employs TRBV11-2 and TRBJ1-6; 9 positions agree with TRBD1. The CDR3 is 15 residues long. Germline trimming cut 5 bases from V and 7 bases from J; bases unmatched to any gene: 6. CDR1 is SGHAT and CDR2 is FQNNGV in the germline V gene. The DNA of the CDR3 is TGTGCCAGCAGCCGGGACAGGGTGGGGAATTCACCCCTCCACTTT. Amino acid sequence: CASSRDRVGNSPLHF.

This chain links TRBV14 with TRBJ2-1; 10 positions match TRBD1. Germline assignment: CDR1 SGHDN and CDR2 FVKESK. V lost 3 bases, J lost 4 bases, and 3 bases stayed unmatched. This CDR3 is 15 amino acids long. The CDR3 region is CASSHRQGAYNEQFF. CDR3 nucleotide sequence: TGTGCCAGCAGCCATAGACAGGGGGCATACAATGAGCAGTTCTTC.

The chain is built from TRBV20-1 and TRBJ2-1, with 7 bases fitting TRBD2. V was pared by 3 bases and J by 6 bases, with 11 bases of the junction left unmatched. This CDR3 contains 15 residues. Looked up from germline, CDR1 is DFQATT and CDR2 is SNEGSKA (reference sequence). The CDR3 protein is CSASGATSIPNEQFF. The CDR3, as DNA: TGCAGTGCTAGTGGGGCGACTAGCATACCCAATGAGCAGTTCTTC.

This clone showed up just once. The chain carries TRBV7-2 and TRBJ2-5, with D possibly TRBD2 on 6 matching bases. The V end lost 0 bases, the J end lost 5 bases, and 10 bases lay between the germline ends. The CDR3 has 14 residues. Germline V CDR1 and CDR2: SGHTA, FQGNSA. The CDR3 sequence is CASSLAGTRETQYF. The CDR3 DNA reads TGTGCCAGCAGCTTAGCAGGGACTCGGGAGACCCAGTACTTC.

This chain connects TRBV4-1 to TRBJ1-2; D is perhaps TRBD1 (6 bases). V was clipped by 6 bases and J by 8 bases, with 13 bases between them. This CDR3 contains 12 residues. Germline loops: CDR1 MGHRA, CDR2 YSYEKL. The CDR3 region has the DNA TGCGCCAGCAGGCAGACAGGAGGCGGCTACACCTTC. This codes for CASRQTGGGYTF.